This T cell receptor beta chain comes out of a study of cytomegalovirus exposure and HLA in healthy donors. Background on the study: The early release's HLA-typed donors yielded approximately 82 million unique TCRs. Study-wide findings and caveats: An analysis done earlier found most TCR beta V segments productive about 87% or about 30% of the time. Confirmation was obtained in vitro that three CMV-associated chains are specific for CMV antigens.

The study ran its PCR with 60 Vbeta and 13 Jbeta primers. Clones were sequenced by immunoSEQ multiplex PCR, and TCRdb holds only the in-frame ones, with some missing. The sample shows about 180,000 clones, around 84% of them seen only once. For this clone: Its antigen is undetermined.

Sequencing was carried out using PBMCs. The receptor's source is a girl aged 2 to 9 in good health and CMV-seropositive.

CDR3 DNA: TGCGCCAGCAGCCAAGATCAGTCGGGAGGGGATACGCAGTATTTT. It codes for CASSQDQSGGDTQYF. The rearrangement links TRBV4-1 to TRBJ2-3; 8 bases line up with TRBD2. The junction had 5 bases not matched to a gene; V was cut back by 0 bases and J by 6 bases. This CDR3 is built from 15 residues. Looked up from germline, CDR1 is MGHRA and CDR2 is YSYEKL.